This is a list of T cell receptor beta chains from one sample in a study of T-cell memory formation after mild COVID-19. TCRdb analysed the 5' RACE reads with MiXCR anew, one entry per CDR3 protein. The table shows 200,000 to 250,000 distinct CDR3 sequences, with roughly a tenth occurring only once. The source material was PBMCs or a T cell subset sorted from them (not recorded which). Receptor source: a young man who had mild COVID-19 (a few samples of this study predate the infection). Cell type and time point are not known. The CDR3 runs from the conserved cysteine through the conserved F or W. Expanded clones are given a class, and other clones once, few, many or no size at all.

abundance: .
v_gene: TRBV5-1
j_gene: TRBJ2-5
CDR3aa: CASSFGTGGSAQYF

abundance: .
v_gene: TRBV20-1
j_gene: TRBJ2-2
CDR3aa: CSARPTAAGELFF

abundance: few
v_gene: TRBV7-2
j_gene: TRBJ2-4
CDR3aa: CASSLAGTGGNIQYF

abundance: many
v_gene: TRBV20-1
j_gene: TRBJ2-3
CDR3aa: CSAREGTLGYTQYF

abundance: few
v_gene: TRBV7-2
j_gene: TRBJ2-1
CDR3aa: CASSLYVGADNEQFF

abundance: .
v_gene: TRBV7-2
j_gene: TRBJ1-5
CDR3aa: CASSPAKRARGHGNQPQHF

abundance: .
v_gene: TRBV12-3/TRBV12-4
j_gene: TRBJ2-2
CDR3aa: CASSFGRRSGELFF

abundance: few
v_gene: TRBV12-3/TRBV12-4
j_gene: TRBJ1-5
CDR3aa: CASSRDRYQPQHF

abundance: few
v_gene: TRBV7-8
j_gene: TRBJ1-2
CDR3aa: CASSLNSANYGYTF

abundance: .
v_gene: TRBV4-1
j_gene: TRBJ2-3
CDR3aa: CASSQEMDRGLSTDTQYF

abundance: .
v_gene: TRBV7-8
j_gene: TRBJ2-3
CDR3aa: CASGRSSGHYTQYF

abundance: .
v_gene: TRBV29-1
j_gene: TRBJ2-5
CDR3aa: CSVEDPEGSETQYF

abundance: once
v_gene: TRBV20-1
j_gene: TRBJ2-1
CDR3aa: CSASLGWDEQFF

abundance: .
v_gene: TRBV20-1
j_gene: TRBJ2-3
CDR3aa: CSVERGADTQYF

abundance: .
v_gene: TRBV10-3
j_gene: TRBJ2-3
CDR3aa: CAISGTSGGGTDTQYF

abundance: .
v_gene: TRBV24-1
j_gene: TRBJ1-5
CDR3aa: CATSDSETPWPQHF

abundance: few
v_gene: TRBV28
j_gene: TRBJ2-3
CDR3aa: CASVTSGFTDTQYF

abundance: .
v_gene: TRBV2
j_gene: TRBJ1-3
CDR3aa: CASNLQGAAGNTIYF

abundance: few
v_gene: TRBV20-1
j_gene: TRBJ1-1
CDR3aa: CSAIGLDTEAFF

abundance: .
v_gene: TRBV7-9
j_gene: TRBJ1-2
CDR3aa: CASSPLGGSDGYTF

abundance: many
v_gene: TRBV3-1
j_gene: TRBJ2-1
CDR3aa: CASSQESRGGDDEQFF

abundance: .
v_gene: TRBV6-5
j_gene: TRBJ2-1
CDR3aa: CASNNRYNEQFF